Shown below are 8 T cell receptor beta chains from a single sample sequenced in a study of regulatory T cells in long-lasting Graves disease. Researchers made TCR beta libraries by using iRepertoire HTBI primers and running Arm-PCR on CDR3 regions. One entry per CDR3 protein results from TCRdb running MiXCR on the multiplex PCR reads. The sample lists about 520,000 distinct CDR3 sequences; 12% were seen once. Time point here: newly diagnosed GD, antithyroid drugs for less than 3 months. The TCR library was made from RNA extracted from PBMCs. The sample also formed part of further work on T cells in Graves' hyperthyroidism and ophthalmopathy.

The specimen was peripheral blood mononuclear cells (PBMCs), collected at new diagnosis, from a patient treated with antithyroid drugs. Every receptor here comes from a woman aged 30 to 39 with Graves disease.

This clonotype appeared a few times. The J gene is TRBJ2-1, the V gene TRBV6-2 or TRBV6-3; D perhaps matches TRBD1 (5 bases). V was pared by 6 bases and J by 1 base, with 13 bases between. Germline CDR1 reads MNHEY; CDR2 reads SVGEGT. The length of the CDR3 is 15 residues. CDR3 in amino acids: CASRIQGRSYNEQFF. Here the CDR3 DNA reads TGTGCCAGCAGGATCCAGGGTAGATCCTACAATGAGCAGTTCTTC.

The V and J genes are TRBV4-2 and TRBJ2-2; D might be TRBD2 (6 bases). This CDR3 is built from 22 residues. The germline V and J ends were trimmed by 4 bases and 0 bases, with 30 bases remaining between them. Germline CDR1 LGHNA, CDR2 YNFKEQ. The CDR3: CASSRWVGSNERAPANTGELFF. The CDR3 DNA reads TGTGCCAGCAGCCGGTGGGTAGGTAGTAATGAGCGGGCGCCCGCGAACACCGGGGAGCTGTTTTTT.

J is TRBJ2-1 and V is TRBV20-1; possibly TRBD1 for D (6 bases). Looked up from germline, CDR1 is DFQATT and CDR2 is SNEGSKA (reference sequence). This CDR3 has 18 amino acids. Trimming shortened V by 5 bases and J by 3 bases, and 26 bases separated the two germline ends. The CDR3 sequence: CSARNPPGRGENYNEQFF. The DNA for the CDR3 is TGCAGTGCTCGAAACCCCCCTGGCAGGGGAGAAAACTACAATGAGCAGTTCTTC.

This clonotype has just a few counts. Compared with germline, one end of the junction differs, possibly owing to a read error. This sequence joins TRBV6-5 and TRBJ2-3, with TRBD2 identical over 7 bases. This CDR3 region has 16 residues. Germline V gene lookup returns CDR1 MNHEY and CDR2 SVGAGI. Here the CDR3 reads CVSSYHSSGLTDTQYF. In nucleotides, the CDR3 is TGTGTCAGCAGTTACCACTCTAGCGGCCTCACAGATACGCAGTATTTT.

The J gene is TRBJ2-2, the V gene TRBV4-1; D gene ambiguous. The CDR3 sequence is 17 residues long. V dropped 1 base and J dropped 6 bases, with 18 bases sitting between them. CDR1 is MGHRA, CDR2 YSYEKL, per germline. As DNA, the CDR3 is TGCGCCAGCAGCCAAGCGTCAGCCATCTTTGTCCCCGGGGAGCTGTTTTTT. Translation gives CASSQASAIFVPGELFF.

In this sample, this clonotype turned up many times. The rearrangement links TRBV4-3 to TRBJ2-1, with a weak D call TRBD2 (5 bases). CDR3 size: 17 residues. Trimming took 2 bases from V and 4 from J, leaving 18 bases between them. Germline V gene lookup returns CDR1 LGHNA and CDR2 YSLEER. CDR3 in DNA: TGCGCCAGCAGCCAACATAAGGACTTAACCAATTACAATGAGCAGTTCTTC. It codes for CASSQHKDLTNYNEQFF.

This clonotype has a count of ten or more. The rearrangement links TRBV20-1 to TRBJ2-2; 14 bases align to TRBD2. J gave up 6 bases and V 1 base, and 10 bases lay outside the gene matches. Per the germline V gene, CDR1 is DFQATT and CDR2 is SNEGSKA (reference sequence). This CDR3 has 18 amino acids. CDR3 residues: CSARGLGTSGRGAGELFF. DNA for the CDR3: TGCAGTGCTAGAGGCTTAGGGACTAGCGGGAGAGGTGCCGGGGAGCTGTTTTTT.

Ten or more counts support this clonotype. This chain uses TRBV2 with TRBJ2-7; 7 nucleotides agree with TRBD1. CDR3 size: 13 residues. Germline V gene data show CDR1 as SNHLY and CDR2 as FYNNEI. V trimming: 5 bases; J trimming: 5 bases; junction bases outside the gene matches: 6. The CDR3 nucleotides are TGTGCCAGCAGTCGGGTCAGGGGGAACGAGCAGTACTTC. It translates to CASSRVRGNEQYF.